The 12 T cell receptor beta chains given below trace back to one sample, sequenced in a study of blood T cell repertoires in COVID-19. Data came from immunoSEQ multiplex PCR; TCRdb stores just in-frame clones and leaves some out. The sample gives some 170,000 clones, over 80% of which show up once; 8.4% is in the top ten. The sample taken for sequencing was peripheral blood. These receptors originate from a woman between 70 and 85 years old with acute or convalescent COVID-19.

In nucleotides, the CDR3 is TGTGCCAGCAGTTACTCCCCCGGACAGGGCAATGGCTACACCTTC. Its translation is CASSYSPGQGNGYTF. This chain joins TRBV6-6 and TRBJ1-2; TRBD1 matches at 8 bases. Germline V gene sequence: CDR1 MNHNY, CDR2 SVGAGI (reference sequence). The CDR3 consists of 15 residues. The trim removed 0 bases at V and 6 bases at J, leaving 6 bases unmatched.

V and J are TRBV3-1 (or the pseudogene TRBV3-2) and TRBJ2-2; the D gene is possibly TRBD2 (7 bases). CDR1 LGHDT and CDR2 YNNKEL come from the germline V gene (reference sequence). The V end was cut by 2 bases, the J end by 4 bases, with 11 bases between. This CDR3 spans 15 amino acids. The CDR3 nucleotides are TGTGCCAGCAGCCAATGGGGAGGGGGCACCGGGGAGCTGTTTTTT. Protein product: CASSQWGGGTGELFF.

In its sample, this clone was seen once. This chain joins TRBV9 and TRBJ2-3; 8 nucleotides match TRBD2. CDR3 length: 17 amino acids. The V segment lost 4 bases and the J segment 1 base; nucleotides outside the gene matches: 11. CDR1 SGDLS and CDR2 YYNGEE come from the germline V gene. The CDR3 DNA follows: TGTGCCAGCAGCCCCCGTCCTAGCGGGTCCCGCACAGATACGCAGTATTTT. This translates into CASSPRPSGSRTDTQYF. Filled out from reference TRBV9 and TRBJ2-3, the complete variable domain reads DSGVTQTPKHLITATGQRVTLRCSPRSGDLSVYWYQQSLDQGLQFLIQYYNGEERAKGNILERFSAQQFPDLHSELNLSSLELGDSALYFCASSPRPSGSRTDTQYFGPGTRLTVL.

DNA of the CDR3: TGTGCCAGCTCACCGCCCGGAGGAGTCACCTACGAGCAGTACTTC. Amino acids: CASSPPGGVTYEQYF. The chain couples TRBV18 to TRBJ2-7, with D maybe TRBD2 (5 bases). V dropped 3 bases and J dropped 2 bases, with 14 bases sitting between them. Germline assignment: CDR1 KGHSH and CDR2 LQKENI. The length of the CDR3 is 15 residues. Full variable domain (missing parts from reference TRBV18 and TRBJ2-7): NAGVMQNPRHLVRRRGQEARLRCSPMKGHSHVYWYRQLPEEGLKFMVYLQKENIIDESGMPKERFSAEFPKEGPSILRIQQVVRGDSAAYFCASSPPGGVTYEQYFGPGTRLTVT.

The chain combines TRBV24-1 with TRBJ2-2; 12 nucleotides agree with TRBD1. The CDR3 has 17 amino acids. J lost 3 bases, V lost 3 bases, and 4 bases had no gene match. CDR1 KGHDR and CDR2 SFDVKD come from the germline V gene. The CDR3 nucleotides read TGTGCCACCAGTGATCCCGGGACAGGGGGCCACACCGGGGAGCTGTTTTTT. Its translation is CATSDPGTGGHTGELFF.

The V gene is TRBV4-1, the J gene TRBJ1-4; D ambiguous. Germline CDR1 reads MGHRA; CDR2 reads YSYEKL. The CDR3 sequence is 15 residues long. V was trimmed by 0 bases and J by 6 bases, leaving 11 bases between them. CDR3 residues: CASSQDGQADEKLFF. The CDR3, as DNA: TGCGCCAGCAGCCAAGATGGCCAGGCAGATGAAAAACTGTTTTTT.

CDR3 sequence (DNA): TGTGCCATCAGCCAGGGGGAACGTAATTCACCCCTCCACTTT. This encodes CAISQGERNSPLHF. V and J are TRBV10-3 and TRBJ1-6; 7 bases fit TRBD1. CDR3 size: 14 residues. Germline CDR1 is ENHRY and CDR2 is SYGVKD. Losses at the gene ends were 6 bases for V and 6 bases for J; bases not matched to a gene: 5.

This clone showed up just a few times. V usage is TRBV7-2 and J usage is TRBJ2-1, with D perhaps matching TRBD1 (6 bases). V lost 1 base and J lost 3, with 19 bases in between. This CDR3 is 18 amino acids long. Germline-derived CDR1 and CDR2 are SGHTA and FQGNSA. The CDR3 here is CASSLVRQGRGVYNEQFF. CDR3 nucleotide sequence: TGTGCCAGCAGCTTAGTTAGGCAGGGGCGAGGGGTCTACAATGAGCAGTTCTTC.

V is TRBV5-1 and J is TRBJ1-3; maybe TRBD1 (5 bases). CDR1 SGHRS and CDR2 YFSETQ come from the germline V gene. The length of the CDR3 is 16 residues. V lost 1 base and J lost 2, with 13 bases in between. In nucleotides, the CDR3 is TGCGCCAGCAGCTTGACGGGGGGTATAACTGGAAACACCATATATTTT. Its translation: CASSLTGGITGNTIYF.

The CDR3 DNA is TGTGCCAGCAGCCTCCTACAGGTTATAGGGTATGGCTACACCTTC. It codes for CASSLLQVIGYGYTF. The V call is TRBV7-9, the J call TRBJ1-2; the D gene is possibly TRBD1 (5 bases). Germline values: CDR1 SEHNR, CDR2 FQNEAQ (reference sequence). There are 15 residues in the CDR3. Trimming stripped 5 bases from V and 5 bases from J, with 18 bases between.

This clone appeared once. This chain uses TRBV6-5 with TRBJ1-2; 9 bases line up with TRBD1. Trimming took 8 bases from V and 1 from J; bases not matched to a gene: 5. The CDR3 loop spans 14 amino acids. Germline lookup yields CDR1 MNHEY and CDR2 SVGAGI. CDR3 nucleotide sequence: TGTGCCAGCCGGCGGGACAGGGTTAACTATGGCTACACCTTC. Amino acids: CASRRDRVNYGYTF.

This chain joins TRBV5-1 and TRBJ1-3; D unresolved. CDR3 size: 14 residues. In germline, CDR1 is SGHRS, CDR2 YFSETQ. V was trimmed by 0 bases and J by 4 bases, leaving 8 bases between them. The DNA for the CDR3 is TGCGCCAGCAGCTTGGAAGCTTTCGGAAACACCATATATTTT. Protein sequence: CASSLEAFGNTIYF.